Sequencing of this T cell receptor (beta chain) was carried out in a study of blood T cells in healthy people across ages. Points from the study as a whole: Those diversity estimates obtained from one million T cells were thought to be underestimates. Long-lived and aged donors differed, with more naive CD4+ cells and higher diversity in the long-lived.

Extracted total RNA amounted to at least 6 micrograms for each sample. The germline CDR1 and CDR2 sequences are SGHRS and YFSETQ. The germline V and J ends were trimmed by 2 bases and 3 bases, with 8 bases remaining between them. The CDR3 extends over 13 amino acids. Turning to this clonotype: Its antigen is unknown.

For the second PCR, which ran for about 7 to 11 cycles, a sample-barcoded 5' primer and a J-beta primer mix were used. TCRdb reprocessed the 5' RACE reads with MiXCR, giving one entry per CDR3 protein. This sample has about 720,000 distinct CDR3 sequences, with just under 25% found just once. The sample was also reused in another study, on T cells of mothers and their children. That work states: Among related mother-child pairs, overlap was slightly higher than in unrelated pairs, though not significantly.

The sample was blood. The TCR sequence derives from a boy younger than 18 in good health. This chain uses TRBV5-1 with TRBJ2-5; D gene ambiguous. CDR3 loop: CASSFSGEETQYF. CDR3 coding DNA: TGCGCCAGCAGCTTTTCCGGAGAAGAGACCCAGTACTTC.